This T cell receptor (beta chain) was identified during a study of blood T cell repertoires in COVID-19. Across the study: Italy, Spain and the United States were the sources of the convalescent and acute COVID-19 samples. Sources were T cells, B-cell-depleted T cells, or PBMCs; the material itself was cDNA or gDNA.

As handled by the study authors: Amplification with reference gene primers provided the estimates of nucleated cell counts. Some clones are missing from TCRdb's copy, which holds only in-frame ones; the method was immunoSEQ multiplex PCR. From that table come the V and J calls and clone size; the DNA was used to work out D and trimming. The sample has about 170,000 clones, less than 85% seen once. The CDR3 sequence is 13 residues long. The V gene lost 5 bases and the J gene lost 4 bases, with 11 bases spanning the gap. CDR1 is LGHDT, CDR2 YNNKEL, per germline (reference sequence). Sample: peripheral blood. The sequence came from a woman over 75 with active or convalescent COVID-19. The chain couples TRBV3-1 (or the pseudogene TRBV3-2) to TRBJ1-1; no reliable D call. The DNA for the CDR3 is TGTGCCAGCAGCAACGTCCCCGGCACTGAAGCTTTCTTT. Amino acids: CASSNVPGTEAFF.